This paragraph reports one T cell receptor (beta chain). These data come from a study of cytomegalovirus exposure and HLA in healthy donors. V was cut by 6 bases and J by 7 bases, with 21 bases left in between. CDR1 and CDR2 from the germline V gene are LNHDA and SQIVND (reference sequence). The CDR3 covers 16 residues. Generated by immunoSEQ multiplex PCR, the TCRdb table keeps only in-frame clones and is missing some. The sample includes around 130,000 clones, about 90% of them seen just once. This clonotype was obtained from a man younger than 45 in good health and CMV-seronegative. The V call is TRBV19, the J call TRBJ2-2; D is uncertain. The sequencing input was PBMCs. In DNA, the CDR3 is TGTGCCAGTAGCGAACTTCGCTGGGCAGCAGACGGGGAGCTGTTTTTT. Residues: CASSELRWAADGELFF.